A selection of T cell receptor beta chains follows, all from one sample in a study of blood T cell repertoires in COVID-19. Generated by immunoSEQ multiplex PCR, the TCRdb table keeps only in-frame clones and is missing some. There are 120,000 to 150,000 clones in the sample; 80% occur only once, and about 5% lies in the top ten. Sequencing input: peripheral blood. All receptors come from a woman in her fifties or sixties with acute or convalescent COVID-19. CDR3s include the opening cysteine and the closing phenylalanine or tryptophan. The D gene is left open where the match is weak. Not every row has a clone size; where given, it reads once, few, many or a size class.

abundance,d_gene,v_gene,j_gene,CDR3nt,CDR3aa
-,-,TRBV30,TRBJ1-1,TGTGCCTGGAGTGACACGGGACACTTGGTGACTGAAGCTTTCTTT,CAWSDTGHLVTEAFF
-,TRBD1,TRBV2,TRBJ2-3,TGTGCCAGCACAAGGGGGCAGGGTCCTAGGACAGATACGCAGTATTTT,CASTRGQGPRTDTQYF
-,TRBD2,TRBV4-2,TRBJ2-6,TGTGCCAGCAGCCAATTTAGCGGGGACGGGGCCAACGTCCTGACTTTC,CASSQFSGDGANVLTF
-,-,TRBV19,TRBJ1-1,TGTGCCAGTAGTAGGCCCGTGATGAACACTGAAGCTTTCTTT,CASSRPVMNTEAFF
-,-,TRBV5-4,TRBJ2-3,TGTGCCAGCAGCTTGGCCGGGACTTACACAGATACGCAGTATTTT,CASSLAGTYTDTQYF
once,-,TRBV2,TRBJ2-2,TGTGCCAGCAGCGCCAACTCTATGATGTCCGCGAACACCGGGGAGCTGTTTTTT,CASSANSMMSANTGELFF
-,TRBD2,TRBV6-6,TRBJ2-1,TGTGCCGCTTCCTGGGGCGGGGGGGCCGATGAGCAGTTCTTC,CAASWGGGADEQFF
-,-,TRBV5-1,TRBJ2-3,TGCGCCAGCAGCCGACAGGGAGGAGCAGATACGCAGTATTTT,CASSRQGGADTQYF
-,-,TRBV7-9,TRBJ1-2,TGTGCCAGCAGCTCCCAGGGGTATGGCTACACCTTC,CASSSQGYGYTF
-,TRBD2,TRBV3-1/TRBV3-2,TRBJ2-7,TGTGCCAGCAGCCAAGCGGGGGGGCAATTCGAGCAGTACTTC,CASSQAGGQFEQYF
-,-,TRBV28,TRBJ1-5,TGTGCCAGCAGTCAGGGCGGACAGCCCCAGCATTTT,CASSQGGQPQHF
-,-,TRBV3-1/TRBV3-2,TRBJ1-5,TGTGCCAGCAGCCAAGATGAGGATCAGCCCCAGCATTTT,CASSQDEDQPQHF
once,TRBD1,TRBV5-1,TRBJ1-2,TGCGCCAGCAGTACAGGGGGCGCGGACTATGGCTACACCTTC,CASSTGGADYGYTF
-,TRBD1,TRBV7-2,TRBJ1-6,TGTGCCAGCAGCTTGGTGGGACAGGATAATTCACCCCTCCACTTT,CASSLVGQDNSPLHF
-,-,TRBV5-6,TRBJ1-1,TGTGCCAGCAGCCCTGGTTCTACCTTTGAGGGAGCTTTCTTT,CASSPGSTFEGAFF
few,TRBD2,TRBV3-1/TRBV3-2,TRBJ2-2,TGTGCCAGCAGCCAAGCTGTACTAGCGGGGGACACCGGGGAGCTGTTTTTT,CASSQAVLAGDTGELFF
-,-,TRBV27,TRBJ1-5,TGTGCCAGCAGATCCTATGGGGAGTATAGCAATCAGCCCCAGCATTTT,CASRSYGEYSNQPQHF
few,-,TRBV7-9,TRBJ2-7,TGTGCCAGCAGCCTCGACGAGCAGTACTTC,CASSLDEQYF
-,-,TRBV13,TRBJ2-3,TGTGCCAGCAGCGCCCCAGTTAGGGGATTCACTAGCACAGATACGCAGTATTTT,CASSAPVRGFTSTDTQYF
few,-,TRBV19,TRBJ1-2,TGTGCCAGTAGTCGACAGACAGATACAAATGGCTACACCTTC,CASSRQTDTNGYTF
-,-,TRBV6-5,TRBJ1-5,TGTGCCAGCAGTTACTCTGAATCAGCGGCCCAGCATTTT,CASSYSESAAQHF
-,-,TRBV27,TRBJ1-2,TGTGCCAGCAGGAAAGCTGGCTATGGCTACACCTTC,CASRKAGYGYTF
few,-,TRBV20-1,TRBJ1-1,TGCAGTGCTAGTCGAAACGGGGACACTGAAGCTTTCTTT,CSASRNGDTEAFF
-,-,TRBV3-1/TRBV3-2,TRBJ1-1,TGTGCCAGCAGCCTTGTAGGGGACACTGAAGCTTTCTTT,CASSLVGDTEAFF
-,TRBD2,TRBV19,TRBJ2-5,TGTGCCAGTAGTATAGATCCCCCCGCTGTAGTCCCGCTAGCGGGCCAAGAGACCCAGTACTTC,CASSIDPPAVVPLAGQETQYF
-,TRBD1,TRBV6-2/TRBV6-3,TRBJ1-6,TGTGCCAGCACCCCCGGGACAGCGAGCTCCTATAATTCACCCCTCCACTTT,CASTPGTASSYNSPLHF
-,-,TRBV30,TRBJ1-2,TGTGCCTGGAGCGATGGCAGGAACGGCTACACCTTC,CAWSDGRNGYTF
-,-,TRBV18,TRBJ1-1,TGTGCCAGCACTCAGGCAGGGAAAGGAGCAGCTTTCTTT,CASTQAGKGAAFF
-,TRBD2,TRBV5-1,TRBJ2-1,TGCGCCAGCAGCCGAGGGACTAGCCGCGATGAGCAGTTCTTC,CASSRGTSRDEQFF
-,TRBD1,TRBV6-5,TRBJ2-7,TGTGCCAGCAACAGACAGGGCTACGAGCAGTACTTC,CASNRQGYEQYF
-,TRBD1,TRBV5-1,TRBJ1-4,TGCGCCAGCAGCTTTGCCTCAGGGGGAACTAATGAAAAACTGTTTTTT,CASSFASGGTNEKLFF
-,TRBD2,TRBV6-5,TRBJ2-7,TGTGCCAGCAGTTGGAATAGCGGGGGGGTCTACGAGCAGTACTTC,CASSWNSGGVYEQYF
once,TRBD1,TRBV28,TRBJ1-5,TGTGCCAGCAGCCCCAAGAGCAGGGGGTCCGGGCCCCAGCATTTT,CASSPKSRGSGPQHF
-,-,TRBV7-8,TRBJ1-6,TGTGCCAGCAGCCCGGACAACTATAATTCACCCCTCCACTTT,CASSPDNYNSPLHF
few,TRBD1,TRBV2,TRBJ1-2,TGTGCCAGCGGGCGGGACAGGGGAGGCTACACCTTC,CASGRDRGGYTF
-,TRBD1,TRBV3-1/TRBV3-2,TRBJ1-6,TGTGCCAGCAGCCAAGATGTGGGGACAGGGTATTCACCCCTCCACTTT,CASSQDVGTGYSPLHF
few,TRBD1,TRBV7-9,TRBJ2-7,TGTGCCAGCAGCTTGAGGGGGCATGGAGACGAGCAGTACTTC,CASSLRGHGDEQYF
-,-,TRBV6-6,TRBJ2-1,TGTGCCAGCCTCGATGGTAGCAATGAGCAGTTCTTC,CASLDGSNEQFF
-,-,TRBV6-6,TRBJ1-4,TGTGCCACAGGGGACACTAATGAAAAACTGTTTTTT,CATGDTNEKLFF
-,TRBD1,TRBV20-1,TRBJ2-7,TGCAGTGCTAGTCTCCAAGCGGGGACAGGGTATGGGCAGTACTTC,CSASLQAGTGYGQYF
-,TRBD2,TRBV4-2,TRBJ2-3,TGTGCCAGCAGCCATCCGTCCGGGACTAGCGCAGATACGCAGTATTTT,CASSHPSGTSADTQYF
-,-,TRBV5-1,TRBJ2-2,TGCGCCAGCAGCTTAGCTGGTAACACCGGGGAGCTGTTTTTT,CASSLAGNTGELFF
-,-,TRBV7-2,TRBJ2-1,TGTGCCAGCAGCTTAGGGGGCGCACTGCAGTTCTTC,CASSLGGALQFF
-,TRBD2,TRBV18,TRBJ2-5,TGTGCCAGCTCCCACCGGGGCAGCGGGGGCGCGCAAGAGACCCAGTACTTC,CASSHRGSGGAQETQYF
-,-,TRBV7-8,TRBJ1-2,TGTGCCAGCAGCCTTGGAAAAGAGGGTCGGCACTTCTATGGCTACACCTTC,CASSLGKEGRHFYGYTF
once,TRBD1,TRBV27,TRBJ1-4,TGTGCCAGCAGGCGTCGACAGGGTGAAAAACTGTTTTTT,CASRRRQGEKLFF
-,-,TRBV19,TRBJ2-2,TGTGCCAGTAGTATATTTGCAGAGAACACCGGGGAGCTGTTTTTT,CASSIFAENTGELFF
-,-,TRBV7-9,TRBJ2-2,TGTGCCAGCAGCTGGACATCGAACACCGGGGAGCTGTTTTTT,CASSWTSNTGELFF
-,TRBD1,TRBV6-5,TRBJ1-3,TGTGCCACCACAGGGGCGTACTCTGGAAACACCATATATTTT,CATTGAYSGNTIYF
-,-,TRBV5-5,TRBJ1-2,TGTGCCAGCAGCTTGGCCGCGGGGGTTGACTATGGCTACACCTTC,CASSLAAGVDYGYTF
-,-,TRBV5-8,TRBJ2-2,TGTGCCAGCACTACCGGGGGTTCCGGGGAGCTGTTTTTT,CASTTGGSGELFF
-,-,TRBV25-1,TRBJ1-2,TGTGCCAGCAGTGATGAGTGGGAGGGGAGAGGCTACACCTTC,CASSDEWEGRGYTF
-,TRBD2,TRBV12-3/TRBV12-4,TRBJ2-1,TGTGCCAGCAGTGGGACTAGTTCACAGTTCTTC,CASSGTSSQFF
-,-,TRBV27,TRBJ1-3,TGTGCCAGCAGTTCGACAGTCTCTGGAAACACCATATATTTT,CASSSTVSGNTIYF